These T cell receptor beta chains were read from a single sample in a study of OX40 agonist ivuxolimab in advanced cancers. The protocol was immunoSEQ multiplex PCR, while the TCRdb copy is restricted to in-frame clones and leaves out a portion. The sample gives about 31,000 clones, over 75% of which show up once; 25% is in the top ten. Sequenced here: CD4+ or CD8+ T cells sorted from blood, sampled in a trial of the OX40 agonist ivuxolimab. The receptors shown here come from an adult with an advanced solid tumor such as melanoma, head and neck, liver or kidney cancer. CDR3s include the opening cysteine and the closing phenylalanine or tryptophan. D genes are given only for firm matches. Expanded clones get a size class; other rows say once, few or many, or leave the size out.

j_gene	v_gene	abundance	d_gene	CDR3aa	CDR3nt
TRBJ2-1	TRBV27	.	.	CASKGLGDAYNEQFF	TGTGCCAGCAAGGGGCTGGGTGACGCCTACAATGAGCAGTTCTTC
TRBJ2-7	TRBV19	few	.	CASSMAAAAYEQYF	TGTGCCAGTAGTATGGCGGCCGCGGCCTACGAGCAGTACTTC
TRBJ2-1	TRBV5-1	.	.	CASSLGLLGGYNEQFF	TGCGCCAGCAGCTTGGGACTCCTAGGTGGGTACAATGAGCAGTTCTTC
TRBJ2-3	TRBV14	.	.	CASSPGRSGTDTQYF	TGTGCCAGCAGCCCCGGTCGATCTGGCACAGATACGCAGTATTTT
TRBJ2-5	TRBV28	once	.	CASSFSGNLQETQYF	TGTGCCAGCAGTTTCTCCGGGAATCTCCAAGAGACCCAGTACTTC
TRBJ2-2	TRBV5-1	.	.	CASSLTGLNTGELFF	TGCGCCAGCAGCTTAACGGGGCTGAACACCGGGGAGCTGTTTTTT
TRBJ2-7	TRBV7-6	once	.	CASSPGTGTYEQYF	TGTGCCAGCAGCCCGGGGACCGGAACCTACGAGCAGTACTTC
TRBJ2-7	TRBV10-3	.	TRBD2	CAISGTSGYYEQYF	TGTGCCATCAGTGGGACTAGCGGGTATTACGAGCAGTACTTC
TRBJ2-1	TRBV4-2	.	TRBD2	CASSNSGASYNEQFF	TGTGCCAGCAGTAATAGCGGGGCCTCCTACAATGAGCAGTTCTTC
TRBJ2-7	TRBV2	.	.	CASRDRGLEQYF	TGTGCCAGCAGGGACAGAGGGCTCGAGCAGTACTTC
TRBJ2-7	TRBV15	.	.	CATSRDRGREQYF	TGTGCCACCAGCAGAGATCGGGGGCGTGAGCAGTACTTC
TRBJ2-1	TRBV9	.	TRBD1	CASSPQGARYNEQFF	TGTGCCAGCAGCCCGCAGGGGGCAAGGTACAATGAGCAGTTCTTC
TRBJ2-2	TRBV7-9	.	TRBD2	CASSSGGENTGELFF	TGTGCCAGCAGCAGCGGGGGAGAGAACACCGGGGAGCTGTTTTTT
TRBJ1-4	TRBV19	once	.	CASSLRGNTGEKLFF	TGTGCCAGTAGTCTCAGGGGAAATACGGGAGAAAAACTGTTTTTT
TRBJ2-3	TRBV5-1	.	.	CASSAGQPNTDTQYF	TGCGCCAGCAGCGCCGGACAGCCGAACACAGATACGCAGTATTTT
TRBJ2-7	TRBV5-1	.	TRBD1	CASSLDRGRFEQYF	TGCGCCAGCAGCTTGGACAGGGGGCGCTTCGAGCAGTACTTC
TRBJ2-6	TRBV7-2	.	.	CASSPDRGANVLTF	TGTGCCAGCAGCCCGGACCGTGGGGCCAACGTCCTGACTTTC
TRBJ2-3	TRBV10-3	.	.	CATSPPTGASTDTQYF	TGTGCCACCAGCCCGCCCACCGGGGCTAGCACAGATACGCAGTATTTT
TRBJ2-7	TRBV7-2	.	.	CASSLQNSPSYEQYF	TGTGCCAGCAGCTTACAGAACAGCCCTTCCTACGAGCAGTACTTC
TRBJ2-2	TRBV29-1	.	TRBD2	CSVRGLNTGELFF	TGCAGCGTGCGGGGGTTGAACACCGGGGAGCTGTTTTTT
TRBJ1-2	TRBV5-6	.	.	CASSLERTVANGYTF	TGTGCCAGCAGCTTGGAGAGGACAGTGGCGAACGGCTACACCTTC
TRBJ2-2	TRBV5-5	.	TRBD2	CASSFYASGSANTGELFF	TGTGCCAGCAGCTTTTACGCTAGCGGGAGTGCGAACACCGGGGAGCTGTTTTTT
TRBJ1-2	TRBV27	few	.	CASAWGAEAYGYTF	TGTGCCAGTGCCTGGGGGGCGGAGGCCTATGGCTACACCTTC
TRBJ1-2	TRBV27	once	.	CASSSRGDPTRGYTF	TGTGCCAGCAGTTCTCGAGGTGACCCAACTCGGGGCTACACCTTC